This T cell receptor (beta chain) was recovered during a study of blood T cell repertoires in COVID-19. At the level of the study: PBMCs, B-cell-depleted T cells, or T cells provided the cDNA or gDNA that made up the material.

The table came from immunoSEQ multiplex PCR; TCRdb's copy has only in-frame clones and leaves some out. The sample yields about 150,000 clones, 70% to 85% seen once. Among Cohort 3 donors, those recovered had two negative PCRs, clearance, or symptom resolution. Germline assignment: CDR1 SGDLS and CDR2 YYNGEE. V trimming: 5 bases; J trimming: 3 bases; junction bases outside the gene matches: 12. The CDR3 is 17 amino acids. The sequenced material came from PBMCs or T cells enriched from blood (not recorded which). The chain combines TRBV9 with TRBJ2-3; 10 nucleotides align to TRBD2. The clonotype was recovered from a man aged 50 or older who had recovered from COVID-19. CDR3: CASRADERGGLTDTQYF. The CDR3 region has the DNA TGTGCCAGCAGGGCAGACGAGCGGGGGGGTCTTACAGATACGCAGTATTTT.